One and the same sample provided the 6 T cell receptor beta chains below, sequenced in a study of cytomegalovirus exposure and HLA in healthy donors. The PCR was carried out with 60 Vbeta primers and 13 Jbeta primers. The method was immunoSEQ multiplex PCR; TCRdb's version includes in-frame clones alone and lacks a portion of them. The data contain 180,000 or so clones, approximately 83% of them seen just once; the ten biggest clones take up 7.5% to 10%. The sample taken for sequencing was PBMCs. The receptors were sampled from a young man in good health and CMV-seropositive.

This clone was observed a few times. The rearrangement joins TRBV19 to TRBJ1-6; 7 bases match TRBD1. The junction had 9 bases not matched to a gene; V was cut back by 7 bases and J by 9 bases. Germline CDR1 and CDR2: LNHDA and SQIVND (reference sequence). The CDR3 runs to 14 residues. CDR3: CASTQGGAVSPLHF. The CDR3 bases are TGTGCCAGTACCCAGGGGGGCGCAGTTTCACCCCTCCACTTT. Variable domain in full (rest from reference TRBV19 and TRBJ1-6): DGGITQSPKYLFRKEGQNVTLSCEQNLNHDAMYWYRQDPGQGLRLIYYSQIVNDFQKGDIAEGYSVSREKKESFPLTVTSAQKNPTAFYLCASTQGGAVSPLHFGNGTRLTVT.

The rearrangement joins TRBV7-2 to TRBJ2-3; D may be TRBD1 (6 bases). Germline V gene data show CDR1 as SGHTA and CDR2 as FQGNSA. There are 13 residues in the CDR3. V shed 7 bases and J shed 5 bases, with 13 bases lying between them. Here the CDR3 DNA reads TGTGCCAGCAAGAACAGGGCGGGAGATACGCAGTATTTT. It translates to CASKNRAGDTQYF.

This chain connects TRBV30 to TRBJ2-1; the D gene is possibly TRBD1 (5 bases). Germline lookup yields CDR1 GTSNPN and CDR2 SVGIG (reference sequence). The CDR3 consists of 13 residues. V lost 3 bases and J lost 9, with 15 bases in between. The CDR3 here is CAWSSFGASEQFF. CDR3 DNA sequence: TGTGCCTGGAGCAGCTTTGGGGCCAGTGAGCAGTTCTTC.

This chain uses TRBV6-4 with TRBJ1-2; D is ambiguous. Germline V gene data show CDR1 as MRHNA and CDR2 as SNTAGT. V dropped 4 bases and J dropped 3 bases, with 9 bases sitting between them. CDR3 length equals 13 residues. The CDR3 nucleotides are TGTGCCAGCAGTGCCGCCGGGGACTATGGCTACACCTTC. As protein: CASSAAGDYGYTF.

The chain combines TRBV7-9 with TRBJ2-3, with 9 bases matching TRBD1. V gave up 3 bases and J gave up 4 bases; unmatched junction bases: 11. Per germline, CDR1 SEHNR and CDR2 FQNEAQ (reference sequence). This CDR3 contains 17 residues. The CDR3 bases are TGTGCCAGCAGCTTCTACCGGACAGGGGCCCGACCAGATACGCAGTATTTT. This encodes CASSFYRTGARPDTQYF.

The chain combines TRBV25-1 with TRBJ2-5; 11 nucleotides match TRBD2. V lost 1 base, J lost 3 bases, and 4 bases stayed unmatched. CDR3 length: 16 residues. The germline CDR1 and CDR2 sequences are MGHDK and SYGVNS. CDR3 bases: TGTGCCAGCAGTGAATGGAAGACTAGCGGGGAAGAGACCCAGTACTTC. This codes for CASSEWKTSGEETQYF.